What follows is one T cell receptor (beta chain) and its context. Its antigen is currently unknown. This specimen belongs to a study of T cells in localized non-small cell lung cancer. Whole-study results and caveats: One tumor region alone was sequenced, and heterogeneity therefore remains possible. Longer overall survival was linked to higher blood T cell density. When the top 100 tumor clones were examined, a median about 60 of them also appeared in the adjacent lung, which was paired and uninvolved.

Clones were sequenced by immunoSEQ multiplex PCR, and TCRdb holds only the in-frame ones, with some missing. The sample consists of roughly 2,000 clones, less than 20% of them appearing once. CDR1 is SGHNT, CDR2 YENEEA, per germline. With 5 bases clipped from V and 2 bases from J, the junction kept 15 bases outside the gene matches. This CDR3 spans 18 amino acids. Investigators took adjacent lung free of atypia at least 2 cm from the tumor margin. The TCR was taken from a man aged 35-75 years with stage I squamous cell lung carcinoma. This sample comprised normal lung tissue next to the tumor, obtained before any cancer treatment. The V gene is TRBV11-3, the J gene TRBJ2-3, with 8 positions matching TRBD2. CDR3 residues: CASSQVIKREIVTDTQYF. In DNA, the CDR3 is TGTGCCAGCAGCCAAGTAATAAAGCGGGAGATAGTCACAGATACGCAGTATTTT.